The 21 T cell receptor beta chains reported below all come from one sample, sequenced in a study of cytomegalovirus exposure and HLA in healthy donors. The PCR made use of 60 Vbeta and 13 Jbeta primers. Some clones are missing from TCRdb's copy, which holds only in-frame ones; the method was immunoSEQ multiplex PCR. The sample table sets out 150,000 to 200,000 clones. Sequenced: PBMCs. The source is a woman aged 55-69 years in good health and CMV-seronegative.

The chain employs TRBV10-3 and TRBJ2-7, with a tentative D call TRBD2 (6 bases). The CDR3 is 17 amino acids. Trimming left V 8 bases short and J 2 bases short, with 25 bases between. Germline V lookup: CDR1 ENHRY, CDR2 SYGVKD. The CDR3 nucleotides are TGTGCCATCGCTGGCAATAGCGGAGGATTCATAGCCTACGAGCAGTACTTC. It translates to CAIAGNSGGFIAYEQYF.

The rearrangement joins TRBV15 to TRBJ2-1; a weak D match, TRBD1 (6 bases). Trimming pared 9 bases from V and 6 bases from J, leaving 9 bases between. Germline assignment: CDR1 LNHNV and CDR2 YYDKDF (reference sequence). This CDR3 is 11 amino acids long. CDR3 sequence: CATRQVNEQFF. CDR3 sequence (DNA): TGTGCCACTCGACAGGTCAATGAGCAGTTCTTC.

The chain links TRBV7-9 to TRBJ2-2; 7 nucleotides align to TRBD1. The CDR3 extends over 15 amino acids. The junction had 7 bases not matched to a gene; V was cut back by 5 bases and J by 4 bases. The germline gives CDR1 SEHNR, CDR2 FQNEAQ (reference sequence). This CDR3 is CASSPRQGSTGELFF. CDR3 bases: TGTGCCAGCAGCCCCCGACAGGGTAGCACCGGGGAGCTGTTTTTT.

This chain joins TRBV10-3 and TRBJ2-1; no firm D call. The germline gives CDR1 ENHRY, CDR2 SYGVKD. The CDR3 consists of 12 residues. V gave up 0 bases and J gave up 13 bases, with 10 bases separating them. The CDR3 nucleotides are TGTGCCATCAGTGAGTCTGAGCGTAGCCAGTTCTTC. Encoded protein: CAISESERSQFF.

This chain connects TRBV7-2 to TRBJ1-5, with TRBD1 matching 8 bases. Unmatched junction bases numbered 4, after V lost 1 base and J lost 5 bases. The CDR3 covers 15 residues. Germline V gene lookup returns CDR1 SGHTA and CDR2 FQGNSA. CDR3 DNA sequence: TGTGCCAGCAGCTTAGGCGGGACAGGACATCAGCCCCAGCATTTT. This translates into CASSLGGTGHQPQHF.

The genes are TRBV7-3 and TRBJ2-1, with TRBD2 identical over 8 bases. The CDR3 spans 16 residues. With 5 bases clipped from V and 6 bases from J, the junction kept 12 bases outside the gene matches. Germline CDR1 SGHTA, CDR2 FQGTGA. The CDR3 region has the DNA TGTGCCAGCAGCCTCGCGGCGGCTAGCGGGTCCAATGAGCAGTTCTTC. Translated: CASSLAAASGSNEQFF.

The rearrangement joins TRBV7-3 to TRBJ2-7; 10 bases map to TRBD1. Trimming removed 5 bases from V and 7 bases from J; junction bases left unmatched: 8. The CDR3 runs 14 residues. Germline CDR1 and CDR2: SGHTA and FQGTGA. The CDR3 protein is CASSMTGGAGEQYF. Written as DNA, the CDR3 is TGTGCCAGCAGCATGACAGGGGGCGCGGGGGAGCAGTACTTC. Based on the CDR3 plus reference TRBV7-3 and TRBJ2-7, the full variable domain is GAGVSQTPSNKVTEKGKYVELRCDPISGHTALYWYRQSLGQGPEFLIYFQGTGAADDSGLPNDRFFAVRPEGSVSTLKIQRTERGDSAVYLCASSMTGGAGEQYFGPGTRLTVT.

The J gene is TRBJ1-5, the V gene TRBV5-1; 9 nucleotides line up with TRBD1. This CDR3 has 15 amino acids. V was clipped by 4 bases and J by 1 base; unmatched bases: 3. CDR1 is SGHRS, CDR2 YFSETQ, per germline. The CDR3: CASSRTGESNQPQHF. Written as DNA, the CDR3 is TGCGCCAGCAGCAGGACAGGGGAAAGCAATCAGCCCCAGCATTTT. Based on the CDR3 plus reference TRBV5-1 and TRBJ1-5, the full variable domain is KAGVTQTPRYLIKTRGQQVTLSCSPISGHRSVSWYQQTPGQGLQFLFEYFSETQRNKGNFPGRFSGRQFSNSRSEMNVSTLELGDSALYLCASSRTGESNQPQHFGDGTRLSIL.

The V and J genes are TRBV19 and TRBJ2-1; 16 nucleotides agree with TRBD2. V was pared by 5 bases and J by 2 bases, with 6 bases of the junction left unmatched. This CDR3 contains 18 residues. Germline assignment: CDR1 LNHDA and CDR2 SQIVND (reference sequence). CDR3 coding DNA: TGTGCCAGTAGTCCCGGGACTAGCGGGAGGGGGCCCTACAATGAGCAGTTCTTC. Translation: CASSPGTSGRGPYNEQFF.

The chain uses TRBV9 and TRBJ2-3; 10 bases are a match to TRBD2. The CDR3 is made up of 20 amino acids. Trimming at V came to 0 bases and at J to 1 base, leaving 14 bases not matched to a gene. Germline V lookup: CDR1 SGDLS, CDR2 YYNGEE. The CDR3 DNA follows: TGTGCCAGCAGCGTAGCAGACCCACTAAGAGCGGGGGGGGGCACAGATACGCAGTATTTT. This gives the protein CASSVADPLRAGGGTDTQYF.

The rearrangement links TRBV2 to TRBJ2-7; 8 bases align to TRBD1. The ends lost 5 bases at V and 3 bases at J; junction bases unmatched: 3. There are 13 residues in the CDR3. Germline-derived CDR1 and CDR2 are SNHLY and FYNNEI. This CDR3 reads CASSRDRSYEQYF. The CDR3 DNA reads TGTGCCAGCAGTAGGGACAGGAGCTACGAGCAGTACTTC.

This chain links TRBV5-6 with TRBJ2-6; 8 bases agree with TRBD1. The CDR3 covers 16 residues. With 0 bases clipped from V and 1 base from J, the junction kept 0 bases outside the gene matches. Germline CDR1 reads SGHDT; CDR2 reads YYEEEE. CDR3 sequence reads: CASSLGTGSGANVLTF. In DNA, the CDR3 is TGTGCCAGCAGCTTGGGGACAGGGTCTGGGGCCAACGTCCTGACTTTC. Based on the CDR3 plus reference TRBV5-6 and TRBJ2-6, the full variable domain is DAGVTQSPTHLIKTRGQQVTLRCSPKSGHDTVSWYQQALGQGPQFIFQYYEEEERQRGNFPDRFSGHQFPNYSSELNVNALLLGDSALYLCASSLGTGSGANVLTFGAGSRLTVL.

The chain uses TRBV4-3 and TRBJ2-2; 9 nucleotides line up with TRBD1. The junction had 6 bases not matched to a gene; V was cut back by 4 bases and J by 3 bases. CDR1 and CDR2 (germline): LGHNA, YSLEER. This CDR3 has 16 amino acids. CDR3 nucleotides: TGCGCCAGCAGCCGCGGACAGGGGTGGGACACCGGGGAGCTGTTTTTT. This encodes CASSRGQGWDTGELFF.

The chain is built from TRBV18 and TRBJ1-1, with 7 bases aligning to TRBD1. V lost 2 bases and J lost 3; bases outside the gene matches: 6. This CDR3 comprises 15 residues. Germline-derived CDR1 and CDR2 are KGHSH and LQKENI. CDR3: CASSPSPDRDTEAFF. The CDR3 DNA reads as TGTGCCAGCTCACCATCCCCCGACAGGGACACTGAAGCTTTCTTT.

CDR3 nucleotides: TGCGCCAGCAGCTCGACAGGGGCTGTCGGAAACACCATATATTTT. It yields the protein CASSSTGAVGNTIYF. The V and J genes are TRBV5-1 and TRBJ1-3, with TRBD1 matching 8 bases. The germline V gene has CDR1 SGHRS and CDR2 YFSETQ. This CDR3 is built from 15 residues. V was clipped by 3 bases and J by 4 bases; unmatched bases: 6.

The chain carries TRBV11-3 and TRBJ2-2; 10 bases agree with TRBD1. Looked up from germline, CDR1 is SGHNT and CDR2 is YENEEA. V lost 1 base to trimming and J lost 5 bases; unmatched junction nucleotides: 7. There are 17 residues in the CDR3. CDR3 DNA: TGTGCCAGCAGCTTAGCCCCGGGACAGGGGTTGACCGGGGAGCTGTTTTTT. Translated: CASSLAPGQGLTGELFF.

The chain joins TRBV9 to TRBJ2-1, with 11 nucleotides matching TRBD2. Germline V gene sequence: CDR1 SGDLS, CDR2 YYNGEE. This CDR3 has 15 residues. Trimming took 5 bases from V and 3 from J; bases not matched to a gene: 4. CDR3 amino acids: CASSGTSGFYNEQFF. CDR3 DNA: TGTGCCAGCAGTGGGACTAGCGGATTCTACAATGAGCAGTTCTTC.

This CDR3 reads CASHPSEPYNEQFF. The DNA of the CDR3 is TGTGCCAGCCACCCGAGCGAACCCTACAATGAGCAGTTCTTC. The V gene is TRBV7-3, the J gene TRBJ2-1; unclear D gene. V gave up 8 bases and J gave up 2 bases, with 13 bases separating them. Germline loops: CDR1 SGHTA, CDR2 FQGTGA. The CDR3 is made up of 14 amino acids.

The chain couples TRBV7-2 to TRBJ2-7, with 8 bases fitting TRBD2. From germline, CDR1 is SGHTA and CDR2 FQGNSA. Losses at the gene ends were 6 bases for V and 1 base for J; bases not matched to a gene: 8. The CDR3 runs to 15 residues. The CDR3 bases are TGTGCCAGCAGTCCCCGGGGGGGTGCATCCTACGAGCAGTACTTC. As protein: CASSPRGGASYEQYF.

The chain uses TRBV7-2 and TRBJ2-7; D is undetermined. Per the germline V gene, CDR1 is SGHTA and CDR2 is FQGNSA. The CDR3 extends over 13 amino acids. V shed 2 bases and J shed 5 bases, with 10 bases lying between them. The CDR3 is CASSLSQVNEQYF. The CDR3 DNA is TGTGCCAGCAGCTTAAGTCAGGTGAACGAGCAGTACTTC.

The rearrangement joins TRBV6-5 to TRBJ1-2; TRBD1 agrees at 11 bases. Germline V gene sequence: CDR1 MNHEY, CDR2 SVGAGI. This CDR3 contains 15 residues. V was clipped by 2 bases and J by 7 bases; unmatched bases: 6. This chain's CDR3 is CASSYLGQGAGGYTF. CDR3 DNA sequence: TGTGCCAGCAGTTACCTAGGACAGGGGGCCGGTGGCTACACCTTC.